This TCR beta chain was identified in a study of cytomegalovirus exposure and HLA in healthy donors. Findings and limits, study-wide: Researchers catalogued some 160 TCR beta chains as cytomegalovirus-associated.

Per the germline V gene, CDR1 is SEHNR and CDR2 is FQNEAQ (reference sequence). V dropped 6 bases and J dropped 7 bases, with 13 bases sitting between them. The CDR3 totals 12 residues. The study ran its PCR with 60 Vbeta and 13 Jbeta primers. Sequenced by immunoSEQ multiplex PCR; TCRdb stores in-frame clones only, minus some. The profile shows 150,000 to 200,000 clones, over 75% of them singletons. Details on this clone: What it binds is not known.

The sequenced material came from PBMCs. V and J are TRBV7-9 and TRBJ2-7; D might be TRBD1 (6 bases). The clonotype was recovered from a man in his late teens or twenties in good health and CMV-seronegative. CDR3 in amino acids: CASRKTGIEQYF. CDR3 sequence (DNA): TGTGCCAGCAGAAAGACAGGAATAGAGCAGTACTTC.